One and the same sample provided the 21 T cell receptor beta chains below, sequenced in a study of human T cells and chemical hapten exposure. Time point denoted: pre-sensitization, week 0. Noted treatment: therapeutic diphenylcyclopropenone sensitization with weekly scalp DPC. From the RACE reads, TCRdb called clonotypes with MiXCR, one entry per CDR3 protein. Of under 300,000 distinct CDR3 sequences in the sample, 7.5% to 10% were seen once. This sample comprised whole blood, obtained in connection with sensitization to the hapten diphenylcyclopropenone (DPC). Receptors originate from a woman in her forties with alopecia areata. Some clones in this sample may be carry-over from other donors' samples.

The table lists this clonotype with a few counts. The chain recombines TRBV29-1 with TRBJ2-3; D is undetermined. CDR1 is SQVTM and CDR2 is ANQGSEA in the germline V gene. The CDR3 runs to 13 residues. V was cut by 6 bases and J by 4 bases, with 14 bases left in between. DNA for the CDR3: TGCAGCGTGACTTCGCATTCGGCAGATACGCAGTATTTT. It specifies CSVTSHSADTQYF.

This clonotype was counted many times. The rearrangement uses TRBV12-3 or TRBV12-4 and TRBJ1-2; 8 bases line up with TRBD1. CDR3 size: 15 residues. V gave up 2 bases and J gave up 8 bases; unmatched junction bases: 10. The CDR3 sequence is CASSLQGASRPGYTF. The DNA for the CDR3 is TGTGCCAGCAGTTTACAGGGGGCGTCGAGACCCGGCTACACCTTC.

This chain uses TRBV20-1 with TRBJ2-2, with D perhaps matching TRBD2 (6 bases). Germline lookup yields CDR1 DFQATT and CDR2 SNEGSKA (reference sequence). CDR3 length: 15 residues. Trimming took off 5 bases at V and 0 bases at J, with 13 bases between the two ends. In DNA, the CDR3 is TGCAGTGCTGTTAAGGCGGGATCGAACACCGGGGAGCTGTTTTTT. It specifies CSAVKAGSNTGELFF.

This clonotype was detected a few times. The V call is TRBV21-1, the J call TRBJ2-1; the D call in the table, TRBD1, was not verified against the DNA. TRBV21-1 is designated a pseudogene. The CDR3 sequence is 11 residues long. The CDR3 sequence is CATGPLNEQFF. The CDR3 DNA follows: TGTGCCACGGGCCCCCTCAATGAGCAGTTCTTC.

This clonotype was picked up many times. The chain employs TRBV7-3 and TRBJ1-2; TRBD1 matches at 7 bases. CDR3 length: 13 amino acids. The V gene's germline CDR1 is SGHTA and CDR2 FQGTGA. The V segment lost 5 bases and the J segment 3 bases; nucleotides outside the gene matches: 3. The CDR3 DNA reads TGTGCCAGCAGCCAGGGGGGATACTATGGCTACACCTTC. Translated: CASSQGGYYGYTF.

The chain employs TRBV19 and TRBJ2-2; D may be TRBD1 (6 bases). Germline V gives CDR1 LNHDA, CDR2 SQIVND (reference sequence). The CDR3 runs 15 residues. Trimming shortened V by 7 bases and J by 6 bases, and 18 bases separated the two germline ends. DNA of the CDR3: TGTGCCAGTAACCCACAGGGAGTCCTCGCCGGGGAGCTGTTTTTT. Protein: CASNPQGVLAGELFF.

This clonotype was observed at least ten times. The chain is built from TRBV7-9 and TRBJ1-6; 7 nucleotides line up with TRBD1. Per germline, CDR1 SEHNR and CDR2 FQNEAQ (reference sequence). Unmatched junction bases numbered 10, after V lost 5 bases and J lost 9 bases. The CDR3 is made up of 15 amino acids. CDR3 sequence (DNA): TGTGCCAGCAGCCCACCCGGGACAGATACTTCACCCCTCCACTTT. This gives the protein CASSPPGTDTSPLHF.

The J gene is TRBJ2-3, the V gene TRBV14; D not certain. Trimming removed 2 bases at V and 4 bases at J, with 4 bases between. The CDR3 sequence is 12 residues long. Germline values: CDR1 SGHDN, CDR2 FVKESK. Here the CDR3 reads CASSQYPDTQYF. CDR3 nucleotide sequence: TGTGCCAGCAGCCAATATCCAGATACGCAGTATTTT.

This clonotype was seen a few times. This CDR3 is CASRFIPLNTEAFF. In DNA form, the CDR3 reads TGTGCCAGCAGATTCATCCCTTTGAACACTGAAGCTTTCTTT. This sequence joins TRBV5-5 and TRBJ1-1; D is undetermined. Trimming took 5 bases from V and 0 from J, leaving 11 bases between them. Germline V lookup: CDR1 SGHKS, CDR2 YYEKEE (reference sequence). The CDR3 is made up of 14 amino acids.

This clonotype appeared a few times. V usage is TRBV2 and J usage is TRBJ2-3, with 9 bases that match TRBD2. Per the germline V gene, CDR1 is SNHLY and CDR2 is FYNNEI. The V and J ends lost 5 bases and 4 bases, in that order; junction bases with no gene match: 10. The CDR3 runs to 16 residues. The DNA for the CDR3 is TGTGCCAGCAGTCTCGGATTAGCGGGAGACGCAGATACGCAGTATTTT. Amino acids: CASSLGLAGDADTQYF. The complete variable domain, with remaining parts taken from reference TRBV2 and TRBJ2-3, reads EPEVTQTPSHQVTQMGQEVILRCVPISNHLYFYWYRQILGQKVEFLVSFYNNEISEKSEIFDDQFSVERPDGSNFTLKIRSTKLEDSAMYFCASSLGLAGDADTQYFGPGTRLTVL.

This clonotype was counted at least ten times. This CDR3 reads CASSSIGQGNQPQHF. The CDR3, as DNA: TGTGCCAGCAGCTCCATCGGACAGGGTAATCAGCCCCAGCATTTT. The rearrangement links TRBV7-2 to TRBJ1-5, with 8 nucleotides matching TRBD1. V was pared by 4 bases and J by 4 bases, with 6 bases of the junction left unmatched. The CDR3 runs to 15 residues. Germline CDR1 is SGHTA and CDR2 is FQGNSA.

CDR3 DNA: TGCAGTGCTATGGCCCCACCCCTCCACTTT. It specifies CSAMAPPLHF. The chain couples TRBV20-1 to TRBJ1-6; D remains unclear. This CDR3 has 10 amino acids. Germline V gives CDR1 DFQATT, CDR2 SNEGSKA (reference sequence). Trimming stripped 4 bases from V and 11 bases from J, with 6 bases between.

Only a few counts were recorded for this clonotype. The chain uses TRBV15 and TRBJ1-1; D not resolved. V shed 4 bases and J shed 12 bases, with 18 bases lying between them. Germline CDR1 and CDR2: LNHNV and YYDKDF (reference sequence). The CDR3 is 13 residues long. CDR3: CATSTPWGERTFF. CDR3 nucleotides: TGTGCCACCAGCACACCTTGGGGAGAGAGAACTTTCTTT.

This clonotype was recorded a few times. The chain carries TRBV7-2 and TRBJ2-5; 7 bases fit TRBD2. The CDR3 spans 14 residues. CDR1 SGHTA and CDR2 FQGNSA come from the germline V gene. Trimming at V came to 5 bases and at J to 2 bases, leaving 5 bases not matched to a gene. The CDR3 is CASSQRRGQETQYF. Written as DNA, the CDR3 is TGTGCCAGCAGCCAGCGGCGGGGGCAAGAGACCCAGTACTTC.

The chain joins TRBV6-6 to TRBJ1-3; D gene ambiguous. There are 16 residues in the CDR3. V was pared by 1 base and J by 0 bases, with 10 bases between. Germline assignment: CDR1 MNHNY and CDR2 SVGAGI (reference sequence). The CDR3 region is CASSYLGSSSGNTIYF. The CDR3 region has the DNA TGTGCCAGCAGTTACTTGGGCAGTAGCTCTGGAAACACCATATATTTT.

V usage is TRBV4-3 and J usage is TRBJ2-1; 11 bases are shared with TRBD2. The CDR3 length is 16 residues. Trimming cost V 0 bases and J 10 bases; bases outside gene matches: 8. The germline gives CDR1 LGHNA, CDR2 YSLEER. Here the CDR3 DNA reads TGCGCCAGCAGCCAAGATCTACTAGCGGGAGTTGAGGAGCAGTTCTTC. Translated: CASSQDLLAGVEEQFF.

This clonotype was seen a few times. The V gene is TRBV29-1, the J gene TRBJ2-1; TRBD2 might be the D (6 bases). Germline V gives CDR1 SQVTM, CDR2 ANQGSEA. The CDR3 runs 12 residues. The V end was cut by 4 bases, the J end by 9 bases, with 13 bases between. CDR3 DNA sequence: TGCAGCGTTGCCGTCCCGGGACTTGAGCAGTTCTTC. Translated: CSVAVPGLEQFF.

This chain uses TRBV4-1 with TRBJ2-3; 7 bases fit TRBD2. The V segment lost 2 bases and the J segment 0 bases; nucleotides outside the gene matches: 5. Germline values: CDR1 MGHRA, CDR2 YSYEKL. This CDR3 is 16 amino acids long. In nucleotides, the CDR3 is TGCGCCAGCAGCCAACCAGGGAGGGCTAGCACAGATACGCAGTATTTT. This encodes CASSQPGRASTDTQYF.

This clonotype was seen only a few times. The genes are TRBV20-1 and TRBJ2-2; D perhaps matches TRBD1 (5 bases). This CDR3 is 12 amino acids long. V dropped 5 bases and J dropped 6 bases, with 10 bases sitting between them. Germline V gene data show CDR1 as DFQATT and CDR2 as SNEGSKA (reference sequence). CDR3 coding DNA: TGCAGTGCTCCGGCCAGGGCCGGGGAGCTGTTTTTT. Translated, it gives CSAPARAGELFF.

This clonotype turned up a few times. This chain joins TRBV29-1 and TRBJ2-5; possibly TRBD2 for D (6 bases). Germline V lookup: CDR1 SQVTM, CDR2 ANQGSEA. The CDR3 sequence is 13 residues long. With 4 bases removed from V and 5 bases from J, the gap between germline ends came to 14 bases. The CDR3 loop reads CSVVLASAETQYF. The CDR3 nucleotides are TGCAGCGTTGTGTTGGCTAGCGCTGAGACCCAGTACTTC.

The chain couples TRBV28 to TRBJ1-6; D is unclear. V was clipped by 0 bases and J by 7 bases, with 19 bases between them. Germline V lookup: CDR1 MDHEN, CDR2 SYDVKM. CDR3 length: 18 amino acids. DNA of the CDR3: TGTGCCAGCAGTTTATGGCCCCACGCCGCGATAAAAAATTCACCCCTCCACTTT. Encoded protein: CASSLWPHAAIKNSPLHF.